This T cell receptor (beta chain) was identified in a study of T cells expressing NK-cell markers. In the study overall: Each TCR beta repertoire originated in sorted T cells that were CD3+CD56+NKG2C+, CD3+CD56+NKG2C- or CD3+CD56-NKG2C+. Study-wide results and caveats: The same clonotypes also predominated in the CD3+CD56-NKG2C+ fraction of a handful of donors.

This CDR3 spans 14 amino acids. Germline V gene lookup returns CDR1 MGHRA and CDR2 YSYEKL. Each CDR3 protein gets one entry in TCRdb, which reprocessed the 5' RACE reads and gives no DNA. Its table records over 150,000 distinct CDR3 sequences. Comment on this clonotype: As yet, its antigen is unknown.

Input material: blood T cells: a sorted CD56 or NKG2C T cell subset, CD4+ or CD8+ T cells, or bulk PBMC T cells (not recorded which). This TCR was sampled from a woman in her fifties or sixties in good health. J is TRBJ2-4 and V is TRBV4-1; TCRdb selects TRBD1, and the lack of DNA leaves this call unchecked. This chain's CDR3 is CASSQEQGPNIQYF.